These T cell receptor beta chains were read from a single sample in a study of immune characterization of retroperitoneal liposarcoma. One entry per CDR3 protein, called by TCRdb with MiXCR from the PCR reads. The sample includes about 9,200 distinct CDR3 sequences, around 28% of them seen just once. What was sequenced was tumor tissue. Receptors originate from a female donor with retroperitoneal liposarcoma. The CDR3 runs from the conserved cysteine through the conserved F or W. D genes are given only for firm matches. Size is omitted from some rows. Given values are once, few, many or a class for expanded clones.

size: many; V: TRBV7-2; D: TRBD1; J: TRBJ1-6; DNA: TGTGCCAGCAGCTTATTGACAGGGGGCAATTCACCCCTCCACTTT; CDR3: CASSLLTGGNSPLHF
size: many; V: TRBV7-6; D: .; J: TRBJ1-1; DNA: TGTGCCAGCAGCTTAGAGTACTACACTGAAGCTTTCTTT; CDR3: CASSLEYYTEAFF
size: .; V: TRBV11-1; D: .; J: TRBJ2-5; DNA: TGTGCCAGCAGTTTAGGGAACGGCGAGACCCAGTACTTC; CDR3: CASSLGNGETQYF
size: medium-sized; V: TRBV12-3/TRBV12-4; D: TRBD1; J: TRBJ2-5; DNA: TGTGCCAGCATACCCGGACAGGGTGACACCCAGTACTTC; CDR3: CASIPGQGDTQYF
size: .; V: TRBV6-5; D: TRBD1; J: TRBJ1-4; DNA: TGTGCCAGCAGGCTCCGGGACAGGGGTGAAAAACTGTTTTTT; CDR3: CASRLRDRGEKLFF
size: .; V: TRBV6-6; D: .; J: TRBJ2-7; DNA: TGTGCCAGCAGTTACGGCCGCTACAATGAGCAGTACTTC; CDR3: CASSYGRYNEQYF
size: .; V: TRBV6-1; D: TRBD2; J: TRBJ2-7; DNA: TGTGCCAGCAGTGAACAACCTCCAGCGGGGGGCTCCTACAACGAGCAGTACTTC; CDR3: CASSEQPPAGGSYNEQYF
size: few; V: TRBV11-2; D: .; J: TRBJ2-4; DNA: TGTGCCAGCAGCTTTTTTCCGAACATTCAGTACTTC; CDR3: CASSFFPNIQYF
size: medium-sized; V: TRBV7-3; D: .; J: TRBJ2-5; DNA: TGTGCCAGCAGCTTACAGCCCGCGGCCGGGGAGACCCAGTACTTC; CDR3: CASSLQPAAGETQYF
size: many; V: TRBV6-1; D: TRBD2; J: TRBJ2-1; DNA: TGTGCCAGCAGTGAGAGCGGGGGTGTCAATGAGCAGTTCTTC; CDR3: CASSESGGVNEQFF
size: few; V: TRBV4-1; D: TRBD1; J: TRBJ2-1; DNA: TGCGCCAGCAGCCGAGGTTGGGACAGACCATCAGGCGAGCAGTTCTTC; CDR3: CASSRGWDRPSGEQFF
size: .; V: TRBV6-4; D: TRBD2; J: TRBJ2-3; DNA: TGTGCCAGCAGTGAAGCGGGGGGCACAGATACGCAGTATTTT; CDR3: CASSEAGGTDTQYF
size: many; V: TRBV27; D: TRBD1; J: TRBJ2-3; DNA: TGTGCCAGCGCCGACAGGGGTGGATCGCAGTATTTT; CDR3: CASADRGGSQYF
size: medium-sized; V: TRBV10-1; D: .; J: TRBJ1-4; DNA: TGCGCCAGCAGTGAGAGGGGGGGGGGATGCTGTGAAAAACTGTTTTTT; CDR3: CASSERGGGCCEKLFF
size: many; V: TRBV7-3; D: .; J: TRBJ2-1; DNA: TGTGCCAGCAGCTTAGGGGCAGCGAGGGAGCAGTTCTTC; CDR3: CASSLGAAREQFF
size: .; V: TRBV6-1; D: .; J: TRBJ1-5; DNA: TGTGCCAGCAGGGGACGGAATAGCAATCAGCCCCAGCATTTT; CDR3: CASRGRNSNQPQHF
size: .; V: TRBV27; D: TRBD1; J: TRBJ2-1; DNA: TGTGCCAGCAGTCCTAGGACAGGGGGGACCTACAATGAGCAGTTCTTC; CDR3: CASSPRTGGTYNEQFF
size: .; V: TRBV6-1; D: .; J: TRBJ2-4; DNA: TGTGCCAGCAGTGAACAGGGTTTCAAAAACATTCAGTACTTC; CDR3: CASSEQGFKNIQYF
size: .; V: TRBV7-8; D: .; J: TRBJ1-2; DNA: TGTGCCAACAGCCACCTTGGGGGGCTTGGCTACACCTTC; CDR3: CANSHLGGLGYTF
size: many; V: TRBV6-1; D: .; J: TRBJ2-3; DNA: TGTGCCAGCAGCCCTTTTGGCCCTACTAGCACAGATACGCAGTATTTT; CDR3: CASSPFGPTSTDTQYF
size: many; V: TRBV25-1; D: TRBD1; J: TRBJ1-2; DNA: TGTGCCAGCAGTGGACAGGGGGCTAACTATGGCTACACCTTC; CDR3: CASSGQGANYGYTF
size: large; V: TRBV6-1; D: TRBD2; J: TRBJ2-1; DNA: TGTGCCAGCAGTGAGGGACTAGCGATTCTTCCGGAGCAGTTCTTC; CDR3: CASSEGLAILPEQFF
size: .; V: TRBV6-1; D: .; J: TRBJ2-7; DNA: TGTGCCAGCAGTGAAGATCAGTACGAGCAGTACTTC; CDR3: CASSEDQYEQYF
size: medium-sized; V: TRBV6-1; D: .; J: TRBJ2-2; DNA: TGTGCCAGCAGTTCATGGGTTGAGGCCGGGGAGCTGTTTTTT; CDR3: CASSSWVEAGELFF
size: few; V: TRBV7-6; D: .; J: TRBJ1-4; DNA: TGTGCCAGCAGCCCTCAACCGTCCGGGACCGCGAAGGGGGAAAAACTGTTTTTT; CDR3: CASSPQPSGTAKGEKLFF
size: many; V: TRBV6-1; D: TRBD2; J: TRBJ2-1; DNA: TGTGCCAGCAGTGAATTTAGCGGGAGCTCCTACGAGCAGTTCTTC; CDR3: CASSEFSGSSYEQFF
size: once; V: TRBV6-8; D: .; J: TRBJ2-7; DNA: TGTGCCAGCAGCCGCGCGAGCGGCTCCTACGAGCAGTACTTC; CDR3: CASSRASGSYEQYF
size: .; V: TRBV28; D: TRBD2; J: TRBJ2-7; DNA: TGTGCCAGCACCCTTTCCCTTTTCGGGACTAGTCACTACGAGCAGTACTTC; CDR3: CASTLSLFGTSHYEQYF
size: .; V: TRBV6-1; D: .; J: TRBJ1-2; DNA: TGTGCCAGCAGACGGGAAGCTAACTATGGCTACACCTTC; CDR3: CASRREANYGYTF
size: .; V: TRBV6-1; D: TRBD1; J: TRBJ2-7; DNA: TGTGCCAGCAGACTTGGGACAGGTGGGTTCTACGAGCAGTACTTC; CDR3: CASRLGTGGFYEQYF
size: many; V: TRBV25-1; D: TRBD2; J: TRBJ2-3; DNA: TGTGCCAGCAGTGAATTTCCCCTCCTAGCGGGGGGGACCACAGATACGCAGTATTTT; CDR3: CASSEFPLLAGGTTDTQYF
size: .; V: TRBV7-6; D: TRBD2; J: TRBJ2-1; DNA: TGTGCCAGCAGTGGTGGGACTAGCTTTTACAATGAGCAGTTCTTC; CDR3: CASSGGTSFYNEQFF
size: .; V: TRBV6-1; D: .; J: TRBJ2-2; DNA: TGTGCCACCATGGGACCGGCGAACACCGGGGAGCTGTTTTTT; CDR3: CATMGPANTGELFF
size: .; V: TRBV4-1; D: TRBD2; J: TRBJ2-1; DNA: TGCGCCAGCAGGGAGGTTAGCGGGGGCTACGAGCAGTTCTTC; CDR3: CASREVSGGYEQFF
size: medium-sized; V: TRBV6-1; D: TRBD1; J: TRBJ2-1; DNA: TGTGCCAGCAACGGACAGGGGCTGAAGACCCAGTTCTTC; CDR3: CASNGQGLKTQFF
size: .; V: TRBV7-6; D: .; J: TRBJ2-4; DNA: TGTGCCAGCAGCGCCGACACACTCCAGCAGTACTTC; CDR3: CASSADTLQQYF
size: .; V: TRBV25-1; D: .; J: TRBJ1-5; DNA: TGTGCCAGCAGTGAATATGGTAATCAGCCCCAGCATTTT; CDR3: CASSEYGNQPQHF
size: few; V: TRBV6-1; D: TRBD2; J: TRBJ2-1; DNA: TGTGCCAGCAGCGGACTAGCGGGGCTCAATGAGCAGTTCTTC; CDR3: CASSGLAGLNEQFF
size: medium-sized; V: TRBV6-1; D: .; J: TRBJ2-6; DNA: TGTGCCAGCAGTCGGCAGGTTCACTCTGGGGCCAACGTCCTGACTTTC; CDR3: CASSRQVHSGANVLTF
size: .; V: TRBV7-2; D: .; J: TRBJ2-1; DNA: TGTGCCAGCAGCTTAGCGGGGGGGGCCCAAGAGACCCAGTTCTTC; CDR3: CASSLAGGAQETQFF
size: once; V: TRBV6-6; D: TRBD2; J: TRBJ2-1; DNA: TGTGCCAGCAGTTACTCCAGCGGGGGGGCCGGAGAGACCCAGTTCTTC; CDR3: CASSYSSGGAGETQFF
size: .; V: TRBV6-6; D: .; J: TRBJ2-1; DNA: TGTGCCAGCAGTTACCTGCCAGGTGGTGGTTACAATGAGCAGTTCTTC; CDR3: CASSYLPGGGYNEQFF
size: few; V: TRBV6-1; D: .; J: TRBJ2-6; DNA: TGTGCCAGCAGTGAATCAAGGGCCTCTGGGGCCAACGTCCTGACTTTC; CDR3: CASSESRASGANVLTF